The rows below give T cell receptor beta chains drawn from one sample of a study of T cell changes during pregnancy in multiple sclerosis. The table came from immunoSEQ multiplex PCR; TCRdb's copy has only in-frame clones and leaves some out. This sample carries about 120,000 clones, over 85% of them seen once, and the ten largest clones take 6.2%. The sequencing used peripheral blood, collected before pregnancy. Source of these receptors: a female donor with multiple sclerosis, enrolled in a pregnancy study. The CDR3 runs from the conserved cysteine through the conserved F or W. The D gene is left open where the match is weak. For some rows the clone size is stated as once, few or many, or as a class when expanded; others skip it.

clone_size,d_call,v_call,j_call,cdr3_length,cdr3_aa,cdr3_nt
-,TRBD1,TRBV5-1,TRBJ1-6,17,CASSPGTASSYNSPLHF,TGCGCCAGCAGCCCTGGGACAGCCAGCTCCTATAATTCACCCCTCCACTTT
-,-,TRBV6-5,TRBJ2-1,12,CASSLERDTEFF,TGTGCCAGCAGCCTTGAGCGGGACACGGAGTTCTTC
-,-,TRBV5-8,TRBJ1-5,13,CASNSEGDQPQHF,TGTGCCAGCAATTCTGAAGGGGATCAGCCCCAGCATTTT
-,-,TRBV30,TRBJ2-5,12,CAWSARARTKYF,TGTGCCTGGAGCGCTCGGGCGAGGACTAAGTACTTC
-,TRBD1,TRBV30,TRBJ1-2,11,CAWSLGGRLTF,TGTGCCTGGAGTCTAGGGGGCCGTCTCACCTTC
-,-,TRBV11-1,TRBJ2-3,15,CASSSSGLDTDTQYF,TGTGCCAGCAGCTCGTCGGGTCTAGACACAGATACGCAGTATTTT
-,-,TRBV15,TRBJ2-5,15,CATGAGGPGGETQYF,TGTGCCACCGGGGCAGGGGGCCCGGGGGGTGAGACCCAGTACTTC
-,TRBD2,TRBV7-3,TRBJ2-2,16,CASSPRLAGVTGELFF,TGTGCCAGCAGCCCCCGACTAGCGGGAGTCACTGGGGAGCTGTTTTTT
-,-,TRBV28,TRBJ1-4,16,CASSPPRRGGSEKLFF,TGTGCCAGCAGTCCCCCCCGCAGGGGAGGGAGTGAAAAACTGTTTTTT
-,-,TRBV7-9,TRBJ2-1,13,CASSFRSYNEQFF,TGTGCCAGCAGCTTCCGGTCCTACAATGAGCAGTTCTTC
-,TRBD1,TRBV7-8,TRBJ2-7,14,CASSYGTETYEQYF,TGTGCCAGCAGCTACGGGACAGAGACCTACGAGCAGTACTTC
-,-,TRBV5-6,TRBJ1-6,17,CASSLMAQPSYNSPLHF,TGTGCCAGCAGCTTGATGGCCCAACCCTCCTATAATTCACCCCTCCACTTT
once,TRBD2,TRBV15,TRBJ2-1,15,CATSEGLAGINEQFF,TGTGCCACCAGCGAGGGACTAGCGGGAATCAATGAGCAGTTCTTC
-,-,TRBV25-1,TRBJ2-5,11,CASEARGTQYF,TGTGCCAGTGAGGCAAGGGGAACCCAGTACTTC
-,-,TRBV28,TRBJ1-5,17,CASSFTLTEYSNQPQHF,TGTGCCAGCAGTTTTACCCTGACAGAATATAGCAATCAGCCCCAGCATTTT
-,TRBD1,TRBV5-4,TRBJ1-4,14,CASSFDRGNEKLFF,TGTGCCAGCAGCTTCGACAGGGGGAATGAAAAACTGTTTTTT
-,-,TRBV2,TRBJ2-2,14,CASQSSGTTGELFF,TGTGCCAGCCAATCATCCGGGACAACCGGGGAGCTGTTTTTT
-,TRBD1,TRBV25-1,TRBJ1-6,18,CASSDYPGQGAGNSPLHF,TGTGCCAGCAGTGACTACCCGGGACAGGGGGCTGGGAATTCACCCCTCCACTTT
-,TRBD2,TRBV7-2,TRBJ2-5,15,CASSGGSNPGETQYF,TGTGCCAGCAGCGGCGGGAGCAACCCCGGGGAGACCCAGTACTTC
-,TRBD1,TRBV10-3,TRBJ2-1,14,CAISRDSSYNEQFF,TGTGCCATCAGTCGGGACAGCTCCTACAATGAGCAGTTCTTC
-,-,TRBV6-6,TRBJ1-5,13,CASRPGGEEPQHF,TGTGCCAGCAGACCAGGCGGGGAGGAACCCCAGCATTTT
-,TRBD2,TRBV7-2,TRBJ2-1,15,CASSSGLAGVDEQFF,TGTGCCAGCAGCTCTGGACTAGCGGGAGTCGATGAGCAGTTCTTC
-,-,TRBV14,TRBJ1-2,16,CASSQPSGTINYGYTF,TGTGCCAGCAGCCAACCCAGCGGGACCATTAACTATGGCTACACCTTC
once,-,TRBV30,TRBJ1-6,15,CAWSMGGGGPSPLHF,TGTGCCTGGAGTATGGGCGGGGGAGGCCCTTCACCCCTCCACTTT
-,-,TRBV19,TRBJ2-7,15,CASSAGRGTYYEQYF,TGTGCCAGTAGTGCTGGCCGCGGGACGTATTACGAGCAGTACTTC
-,TRBD1,TRBV27,TRBJ2-1,15,CASSLPPGTGGEQFF,TGTGCCAGCAGTTTACCCCCTGGGACAGGGGGTGAGCAGTTCTTC
-,-,TRBV2,TRBJ2-7,13,CASTVHRSYEQYF,TGTGCCAGCACCGTCCACAGGTCCTACGAGCAGTACTTC
-,TRBD2,TRBV9,TRBJ2-2,17,CASSVGLAGGNTGELFF,TGTGCCAGCAGCGTAGGACTAGCGGGAGGGAACACCGGGGAGCTGTTTTTT
-,TRBD1,TRBV28,TRBJ2-4,14,CASSRTQGANIQYF,TGTGCCAGCAGTCGGACCCAGGGGGCGAACATTCAGTACTTC
-,-,TRBV7-3,TRBJ2-3,16,CASSLKGKGFTDTQYF,TGTGCCAGCAGTTTAAAAGGGAAGGGGTTCACAGATACGCAGTATTTT
-,-,TRBV10-3,TRBJ2-1,13,CAISVIAENEQFF,TGTGCCATCAGTGTAATAGCGGAAAATGAGCAGTTCTTC
-,TRBD1,TRBV6-1,TRBJ1-3,15,CASSSKGATGNTIYF,TGTGCCAGCAGTTCAAAGGGGGCGACTGGAAACACCATATATTTT
-,TRBD1,TRBV10-3,TRBJ2-7,14,CAIRTGTGSYEQYF,TGTGCCATCAGAACCGGGACAGGGTCCTACGAGCAGTACTTC
-,-,TRBV5-1,TRBJ1-3,15,CASSLVGAVGNTIYF,TGCGCCAGCAGCTTGGTGGGGGCGGTCGGAAACACCATATATTTT
-,-,TRBV6-1,TRBJ1-2,13,CASSTGEGSGYTF,TGTGCCAGCAGTACGGGCGAGGGAAGTGGCTACACCTTC
-,TRBD1,TRBV6-6,TRBJ2-7,16,CASAGRRTGLFHEQYF,TGTGCCAGCGCGGGCCGAAGGACAGGGCTATTCCACGAGCAGTACTTC
-,-,TRBV6-5,TRBJ2-1,14,CACSRDEGINEQFF,TGTGCCTGCAGCCGCGATGAGGGAATAAATGAGCAGTTCTTC
-,-,TRBV27,TRBJ1-1,15,CASSRIRVVNTEAFF,TGTGCCAGCAGTCGAATCAGGGTAGTGAACACTGAAGCTTTCTTT
few,-,TRBV6-6,TRBJ1-6,13,CASEPGVNSPLHF,TGTGCCAGCGAGCCGGGTGTCAATTCACCCCTCCACTTT
-,TRBD2,TRBV27,TRBJ2-7,13,CASSLGGGYEQYF,TGTGCCAGCAGTTTAGGGGGGGGCTACGAGCAGTACTTC
-,-,TRBV7-2,TRBJ2-1,13,CASSFIRYNEQFF,TGTGCCAGCAGCTTTATCCGGTACAATGAGCAGTTCTTC
-,-,TRBV18,TRBJ1-2,14,CASSPLDRTETYTF,TGTGCCAGCTCACCACTCGACAGGACTGAGACCTACACCTTC
-,TRBD1,TRBV5-1,TRBJ2-2,16,CASSTGQGLSTGELFF,TGCGCCAGCAGCACTGGACAGGGTCTTAGCACCGGGGAGCTGTTTTTT
-,-,TRBV29-1,TRBJ2-7,12,CSARRGGDEQYF,TGCAGCGCCCGAAGAGGGGGGGATGAGCAGTACTTC
once,TRBD1,TRBV2,TRBJ2-5,14,CASSHGQVMETQYF,TGTGCCAGCAGTCACGGACAGGTTATGGAGACCCAGTACTTC
-,TRBD2,TRBV7-6,TRBJ2-5,16,CASSGALAGVGETQYF,TGTGCCAGCAGCGGGGCCCTAGCGGGAGTCGGCGAGACCCAGTACTTC
-,-,TRBV27,TRBJ1-1,13,CASIPQGNTEAFF,TGTGCCAGCATTCCCCAGGGGAACACTGAAGCTTTCTTT
-,TRBD2,TRBV7-6,TRBJ2-1,17,CASSYRSGGARYNEQFF,TGTGCCAGCAGCTACCGTAGCGGGGGGGCCCGGTACAATGAGCAGTTCTTC
-,TRBD1,TRBV5-5,TRBJ1-1,14,CASSPQGLRTEAFF,TGTGCCAGCAGCCCACAGGGGTTACGGACTGAAGCTTTCTTT
-,-,TRBV5-4,TRBJ1-2,15,CASSSSLAPNYGYTF,TGTGCCAGCAGCAGTTCACTTGCGCCTAACTATGGCTACACCTTC
-,-,TRBV20-1,TRBJ2-5,11,CSASAGETQYF,TGCAGTGCTAGTGCCGGGGAGACCCAGTACTTC
-,-,TRBV25-1,TRBJ2-2,15,CASSTLQEGAGELFF,TGTGCCAGCAGTACCCTTCAGGAAGGGGCCGGGGAGCTGTTTTTT
-,TRBD2,TRBV19,TRBJ2-1,17,CASSIDALAGGHNEQFF,TGTGCCAGTAGTATAGATGCGCTAGCGGGAGGGCACAATGAGCAGTTCTTC